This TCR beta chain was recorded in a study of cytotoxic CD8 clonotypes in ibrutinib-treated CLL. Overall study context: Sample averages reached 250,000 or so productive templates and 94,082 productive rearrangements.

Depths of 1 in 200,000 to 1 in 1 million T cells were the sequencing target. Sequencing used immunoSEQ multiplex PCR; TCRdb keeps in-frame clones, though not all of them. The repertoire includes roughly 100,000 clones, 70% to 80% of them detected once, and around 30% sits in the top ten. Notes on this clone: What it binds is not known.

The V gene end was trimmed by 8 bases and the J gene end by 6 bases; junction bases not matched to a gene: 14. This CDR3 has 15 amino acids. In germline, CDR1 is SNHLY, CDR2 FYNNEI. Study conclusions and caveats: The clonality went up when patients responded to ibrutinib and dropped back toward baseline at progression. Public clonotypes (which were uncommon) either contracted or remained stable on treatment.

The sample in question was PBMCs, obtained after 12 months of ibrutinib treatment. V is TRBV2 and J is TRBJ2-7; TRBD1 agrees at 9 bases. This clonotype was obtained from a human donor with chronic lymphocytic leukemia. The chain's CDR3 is CASLLGTGLSGEQYF. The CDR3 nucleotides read TGTGCCAGCCTATTAGGGACAGGGCTCTCTGGCGAGCAGTACTTC.